This TCR beta chain came from a study of T cell responses to AZD1222 COVID-19 vaccine. V dropped 1 base and J dropped 8 bases, with 6 bases sitting between them. This CDR3 has 12 residues. The germline gives CDR1 SGHAT, CDR2 FQNNGV. Study observations and caveats: Spike-spanning, vaccine-associated CD4 TCRs were dominant at 160-218 and 743-854. Clonal diversity was possibly underestimated, and white British individuals and females predominated among donors. In all cases, repertoires were sampled only after the peak T cell response.

For this clone: Its antigen is undetermined.

Some clones are missing from TCRdb's copy, which holds only in-frame ones; the method was immunoSEQ multiplex PCR. Altogether around 99,000 clones are present, around 90% being singletons, with the ten largest covering about 5.2%. The chain links TRBV11-2 to TRBJ2-1; D is ambiguous. The receptor comes from an adult in good health. The sample was peripheral blood, taken on day 0 of AZD1222 vaccination. In nucleotides, the CDR3 is TGTGCCAGCAGCTTAGCGTGGGATGAGCAGTTCTTC. It yields the protein CASSLAWDEQFF.